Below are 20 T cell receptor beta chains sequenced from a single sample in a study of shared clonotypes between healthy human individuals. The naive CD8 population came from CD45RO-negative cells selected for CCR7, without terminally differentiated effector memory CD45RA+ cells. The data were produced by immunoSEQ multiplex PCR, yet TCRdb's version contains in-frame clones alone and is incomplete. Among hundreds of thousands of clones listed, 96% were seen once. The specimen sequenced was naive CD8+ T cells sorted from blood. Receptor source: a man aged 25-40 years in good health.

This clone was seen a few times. The CDR3: CASSTSLGGNQPQHF. The CDR3, as DNA: TGTGCCAGCAGCACATCATTGGGGGGAAATCAGCCCCAGCATTTT. The chain is built from TRBV7-2 and TRBJ1-5; weak D call: TRBD1 (5 bases). The germline V and J ends were trimmed by 5 bases and 4 bases, with 15 bases remaining between them. The CDR3 is 15 residues long. Germline CDR1 SGHTA, CDR2 FQGNSA.

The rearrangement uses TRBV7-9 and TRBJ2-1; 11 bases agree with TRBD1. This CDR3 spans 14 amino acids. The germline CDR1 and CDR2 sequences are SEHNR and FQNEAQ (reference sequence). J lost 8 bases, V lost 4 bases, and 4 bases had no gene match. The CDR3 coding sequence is TGTGCCAGCAGCTATAGGACAGGGGGCCATGAGCAGTTCTTC. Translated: CASSYRTGGHEQFF.

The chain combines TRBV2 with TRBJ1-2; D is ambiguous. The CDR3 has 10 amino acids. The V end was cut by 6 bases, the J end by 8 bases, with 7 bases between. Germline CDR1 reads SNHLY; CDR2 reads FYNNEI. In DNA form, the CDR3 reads TGTGCCAGCAGCGACGCGGGCTACACCTTC. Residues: CASSDAGYTF.

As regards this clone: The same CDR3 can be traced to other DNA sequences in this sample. This CDR3 is CASSDRVRGYTF. The CDR3 DNA is TGTGCCAGCAGCGACAGGGTTCGCGGCTACACCTTC. J is TRBJ1-2 and V is TRBV9, with a weak D call TRBD1 (6 bases). Trimming stripped 3 bases from V and 8 bases from J, with 11 bases between. Per germline, CDR1 SGDLS and CDR2 YYNGEE. The CDR3 spans 12 residues.

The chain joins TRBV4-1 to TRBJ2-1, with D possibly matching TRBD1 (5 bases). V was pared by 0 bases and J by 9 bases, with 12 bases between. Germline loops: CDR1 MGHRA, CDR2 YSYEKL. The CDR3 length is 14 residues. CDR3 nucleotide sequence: TGCGCCAGCAGCCAAGAGGTAAGGGGCAGTGAGCAGTTCTTC. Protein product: CASSQEVRGSEQFF.

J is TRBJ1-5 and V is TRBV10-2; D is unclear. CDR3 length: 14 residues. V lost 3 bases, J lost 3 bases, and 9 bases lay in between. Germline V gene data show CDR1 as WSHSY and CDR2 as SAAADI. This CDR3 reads CASSDGVTNQPQHF. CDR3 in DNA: TGCGCCAGCAGTGACGGGGTGACCAATCAGCCCCAGCATTTT.

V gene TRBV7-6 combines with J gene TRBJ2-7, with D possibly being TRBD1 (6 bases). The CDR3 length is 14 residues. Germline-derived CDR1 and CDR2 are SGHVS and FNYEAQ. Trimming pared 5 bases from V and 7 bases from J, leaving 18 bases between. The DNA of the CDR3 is TGTGCCAGCAGCATCACAGGGCCGACGGGTGAGCAGTACTTC. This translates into CASSITGPTGEQYF.

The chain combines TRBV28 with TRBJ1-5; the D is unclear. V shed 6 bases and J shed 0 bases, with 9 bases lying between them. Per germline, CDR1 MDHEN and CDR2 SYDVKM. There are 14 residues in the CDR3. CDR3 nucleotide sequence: TGTGCCAGCAGGCAGGTTGTTAGCAATCAGCCCCAGCATTTT. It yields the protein CASRQVVSNQPQHF.

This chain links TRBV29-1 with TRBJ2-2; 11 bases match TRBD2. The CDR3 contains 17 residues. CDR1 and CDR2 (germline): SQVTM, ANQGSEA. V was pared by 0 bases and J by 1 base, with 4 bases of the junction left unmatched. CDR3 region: CSVEDPSGRRNTGELFF. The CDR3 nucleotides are TGCAGCGTTGAAGATCCTAGCGGGAGGCGGAACACCGGGGAGCTGTTTTTT.

The CDR3 protein is CASSPGGAQETQYF. CDR3 nucleotide sequence: TGTGCCAGCTCGCCAGGGGGAGCCCAAGAGACCCAGTACTTC. J is TRBJ2-5 and V is TRBV18; TRBD1 agrees at 7 bases. The CDR3 loop spans 14 amino acids. Germline CDR1 is KGHSH and CDR2 is LQKENI. The J segment lost 1 base and the V segment lost 6 bases, leaving 5 bases of the junction unmatched.

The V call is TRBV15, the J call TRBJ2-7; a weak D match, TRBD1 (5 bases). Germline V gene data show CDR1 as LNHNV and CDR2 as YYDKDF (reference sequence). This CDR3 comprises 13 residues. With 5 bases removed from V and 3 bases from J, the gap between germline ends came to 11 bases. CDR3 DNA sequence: TGTGCCACCAGCTTCGACAGAGACTACGAGCAGTACTTC. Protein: CATSFDRDYEQYF.

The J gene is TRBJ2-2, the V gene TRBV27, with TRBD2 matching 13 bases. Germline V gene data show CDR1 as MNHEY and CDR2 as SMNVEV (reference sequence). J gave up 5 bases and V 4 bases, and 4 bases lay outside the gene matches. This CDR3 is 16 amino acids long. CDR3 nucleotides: TGTGCCAGCAGTTCACCGGGACTAGCGGGAACCGGGGAGCTGTTTTTT. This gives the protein CASSSPGLAGTGELFF.

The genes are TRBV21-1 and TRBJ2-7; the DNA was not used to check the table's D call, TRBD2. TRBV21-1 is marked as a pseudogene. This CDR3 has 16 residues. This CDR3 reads CASSKRDWTAGGEQYF. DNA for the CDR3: TGTGCCAGCAGCAAAAGGGACTGGACAGCGGGGGGCGAGCAGTACTTC.

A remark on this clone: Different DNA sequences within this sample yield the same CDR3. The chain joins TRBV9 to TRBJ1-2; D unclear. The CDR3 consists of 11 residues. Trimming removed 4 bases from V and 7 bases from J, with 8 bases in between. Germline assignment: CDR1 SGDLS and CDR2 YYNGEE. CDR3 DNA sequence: TGTGCCAGCAGCTCCCGTGGTGGCTACACCTTC. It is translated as CASSSRGGYTF.

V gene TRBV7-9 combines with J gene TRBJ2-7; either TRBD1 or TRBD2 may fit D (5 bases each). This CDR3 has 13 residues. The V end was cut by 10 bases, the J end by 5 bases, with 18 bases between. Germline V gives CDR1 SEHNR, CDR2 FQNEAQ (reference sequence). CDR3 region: CATPGTVEHEQYF. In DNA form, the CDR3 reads TGTGCCACTCCCGGGACCGTGGAGCACGAGCAGTACTTC.

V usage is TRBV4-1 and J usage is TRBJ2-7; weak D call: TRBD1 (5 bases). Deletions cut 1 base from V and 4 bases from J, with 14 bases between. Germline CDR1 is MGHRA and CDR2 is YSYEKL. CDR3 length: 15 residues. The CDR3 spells CASSQVHPGIYEQYF. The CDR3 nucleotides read TGCGCCAGCAGCCAAGTCCACCCAGGGATATACGAGCAGTACTTC.

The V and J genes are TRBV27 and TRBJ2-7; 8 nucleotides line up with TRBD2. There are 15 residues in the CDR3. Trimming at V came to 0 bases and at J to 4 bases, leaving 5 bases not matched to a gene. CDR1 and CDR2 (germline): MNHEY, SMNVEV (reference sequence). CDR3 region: CASSLSGTSLYEQYF. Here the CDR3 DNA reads TGTGCCAGCAGTTTATCCGGGACTAGTCTGTACGAGCAGTACTTC.

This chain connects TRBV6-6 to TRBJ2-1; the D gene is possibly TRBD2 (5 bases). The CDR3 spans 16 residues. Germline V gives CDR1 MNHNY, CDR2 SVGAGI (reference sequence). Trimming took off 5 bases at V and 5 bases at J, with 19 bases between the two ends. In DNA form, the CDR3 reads TGTGCCAGCAGTCCGCCAGCCGGGGTTGTGGACAATGAGCAGTTCTTC. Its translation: CASSPPAGVVDNEQFF.

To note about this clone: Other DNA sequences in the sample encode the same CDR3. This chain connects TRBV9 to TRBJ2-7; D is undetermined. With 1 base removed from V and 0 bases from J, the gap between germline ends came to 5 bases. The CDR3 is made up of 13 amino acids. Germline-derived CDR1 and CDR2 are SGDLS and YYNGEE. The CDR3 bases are TGTGCCAGCAGCGTAAGTTCCTCCTACGAGCAGTACTTC. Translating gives CASSVSSSYEQYF. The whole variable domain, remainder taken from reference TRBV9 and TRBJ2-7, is DSGVTQTPKHLITATGQRVTLRCSPRSGDLSVYWYQQSLDQGLQFLIQYYNGEERAKGNILERFSAQQFPDLHSELNLSSLELGDSALYFCASSVSSSYEQYFGPGTRLTVT.

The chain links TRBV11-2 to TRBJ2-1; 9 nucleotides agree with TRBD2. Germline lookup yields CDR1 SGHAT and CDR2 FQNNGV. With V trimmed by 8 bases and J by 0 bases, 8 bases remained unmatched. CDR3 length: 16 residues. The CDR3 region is CASGYRGLASYNEQFF. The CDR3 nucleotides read TGTGCCAGCGGGTATAGGGGACTAGCCTCCTACAATGAGCAGTTCTTC. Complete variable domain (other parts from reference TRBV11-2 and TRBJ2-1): EAGVAQSPRYKIIEKRQSVAFWCNPISGHATLYWYQQILGQGPKLLIQFQNNGVVDDSQLPKDRFSAERLKGVDSTLKIQPAKLEDSAVYLCASGYRGLASYNEQFFGPGTRLTVL.